Sequencing of this T cell receptor (beta chain) was carried out in a study of cytomegalovirus exposure and HLA in healthy donors. Every donor was a healthy person donating bone marrow. General observations from the study: Overall, around 160 TCR beta chains were annotated as cytomegalovirus-associated. In a later analysis, around 18,000 TCR beta sequences were associated with HLA alleles at 0.05 false discovery rate. An analysis was carried out later, and it reportedly showed fewer N-insertions in an Asian-associated ancestry cluster than the approximately 710-donor mean.

On this clone itself: The antigen remains undetermined.

60 Vbeta and 13 Jbeta primers were used in PCR. Assay used: immunoSEQ multiplex PCR; TCRdb lists only in-frame clones, some missing. The data hold over 50,000 clones, with approximately 83% observed a single time. The source of this sequence is a middle-aged man in good health and CMV-seronegative. Input material: PBMCs.

The CDR3 DNA follows: TGTGCCAGCTACGACAGGGTCCCCTACTATGGCTACACCTTC. It yields the protein CASYDRVPYYGYTF. This chain joins TRBV6-1 and TRBJ1-2; 7 bases are shared with TRBD1. Germline assignment: CDR1 MNHNS and CDR2 SASEGT. This CDR3 has 14 residues. Losses at the gene ends were 8 bases for V and 3 bases for J; bases not matched to a gene: 9.